This T cell receptor (beta chain) originates from a study of blood T cell repertoires in COVID-19. This clone was counted between two and nine times. The assay was immunoSEQ multiplex PCR, and TCRdb's table has in-frame clones only and misses some. The data contain tens of thousands of clones, less than 85% of them seen just once; the ten biggest clones take up more than 8%. CDR3 length: 16 residues. The germline gives CDR1 MDHEN, CDR2 SYDVKM. Trimming removed 5 bases at V and 0 bases at J, with 14 bases between. The receptor comes from a human donor in a cohort sampled during active COVID-19. V gene TRBV28 combines with J gene TRBJ2-4; D is possibly TRBD1 (5 bases). The sequencing sample was made of peripheral blood. CDR3 bases: TGTGCCAGCAGTACCCAACACCAGGGAGCCAAAAACATTCAGTACTTC. Its translation is CASSTQHQGAKNIQYF.